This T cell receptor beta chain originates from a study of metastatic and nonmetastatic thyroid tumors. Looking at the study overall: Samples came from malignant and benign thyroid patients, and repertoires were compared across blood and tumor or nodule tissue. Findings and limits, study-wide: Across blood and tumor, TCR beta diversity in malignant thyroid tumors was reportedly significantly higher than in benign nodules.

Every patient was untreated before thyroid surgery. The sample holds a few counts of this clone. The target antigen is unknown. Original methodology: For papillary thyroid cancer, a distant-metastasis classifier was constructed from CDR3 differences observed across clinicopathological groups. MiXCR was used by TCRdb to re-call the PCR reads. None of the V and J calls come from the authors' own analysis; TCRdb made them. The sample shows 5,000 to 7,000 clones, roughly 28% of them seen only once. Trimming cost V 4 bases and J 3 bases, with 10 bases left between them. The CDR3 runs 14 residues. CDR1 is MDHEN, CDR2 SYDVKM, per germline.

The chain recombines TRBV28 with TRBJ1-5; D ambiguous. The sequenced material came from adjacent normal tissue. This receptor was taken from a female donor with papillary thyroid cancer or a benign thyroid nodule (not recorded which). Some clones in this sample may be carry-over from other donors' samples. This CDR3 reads CASSSGQVNQPQHF. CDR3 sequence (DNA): TGTGCCAGCAGTTCGGGCCAGGTCAATCAGCCCCAGCATTTT.